These 3 T cell receptor beta chains were all obtained from the same sample, sequenced in a study of graft-versus-host responses after intestinal transplantation. Their antigens are not known. Data came from immunoSEQ multiplex PCR; TCRdb stores just in-frame clones and leaves some out. The table records more than 80,000 clones, 88% of them present only once. The starting material was unstimulated CD4+ T cells sorted from spleen or lymph node cells, obtained before transplant. All receptors derive from a human donor who was the organ donor for an intestinal transplant.

The rearrangement uses TRBV13 and TRBJ1-4; TRBD1 aligns across 7 bases. With V trimmed by 1 base and J by 8 bases, 4 bases remained unmatched. This CDR3 has 14 residues. The germline gives CDR1 PRHDT, CDR2 FYEKMQ (reference sequence). The CDR3: CASSLAAGGEKLFF. The CDR3 nucleotides are TGTGCCAGCAGCTTAGCGGCAGGGGGGGAAAAACTGTTTTTT.

V is TRBV7-9 and J is TRBJ1-4, with D maybe TRBD1 (5 bases). The CDR3 length is 15 residues. The germline CDR1 and CDR2 sequences are SEHNR and FQNEAQ (reference sequence). Trimming left V 5 bases short and J 8 bases short, with 18 bases between. CDR3 coding DNA: TGTGCCAGCAGCCCGGGAGGAGGGGTACGGGAAAAACTGTTTTTT. It yields the protein CASSPGGGVREKLFF.

The gene calls are TRBV27 and TRBJ1-1; TRBD1 matches at 8 bases. In germline, CDR1 is MNHEY, CDR2 SMNVEV (reference sequence). This CDR3 contains 15 residues. Losses at the gene ends were 5 bases for V and 1 base for J; bases not matched to a gene: 6. CDR3 protein: CASSRQGTTNTEAFF. CDR3 sequence (DNA): TGTGCCAGCAGTCGACAGGGGACGACGAACACTGAAGCTTTCTTT.